This entry lists 21 T cell receptor beta chains sequenced from one sample in a study of blood T cells in healthy people across ages. Using a J-beta primer mix together with a sample-barcoded 5' primer, a second PCR was run for 7 to 11 cycles. TCRdb called the 5' RACE reads again in MiXCR, with one record for every CDR3 protein. The table includes hundreds of thousands of distinct CDR3 sequences, approximately 30% detected once. Sample: blood. These receptors came from a woman at least 80 years old in good health.

The count of this clonotype is one. Since a much larger clone is just one base distant, this may be a read error. The rearrangement uses TRBV7-9 and TRBJ2-5; 10 bases map to TRBD1. Unmatched junction bases numbered 15, after V lost 6 bases and J lost 11 bases. CDR3 length: 15 residues. Germline V CDR1 and CDR2: SEHNR, FQNEAQ (reference sequence). CDR3 sequence: CASRPPGTGDNEQYF. Written as DNA, the CDR3 is TGTGCCAGCAGACCCCCCGGGACAGGGGACAATGAGCAGTACTTC.

This clonotype came up many times. This rearrangement joins TRBV6-1 to TRBJ2-1; 16 bases are a match to TRBD2. The germline V gene has CDR1 MNHNS and CDR2 SASEGT. This CDR3 has 15 amino acids. Trimming cost V 2 bases and J 15 bases; bases outside gene matches: 7. The CDR3 DNA reads TGTGCCAGCAGTGAAATGGGGACTAGCGGGGGGGAGTGGTTCTTC. Protein: CASSEMGTSGGEWFF.

This sequence joins TRBV5-1 and TRBJ1-4, with 9 bases matching TRBD1. CDR1 is SGHRS, CDR2 YFSETQ, per germline. V was pared by 4 bases and J by 8 bases, with 9 bases of the junction left unmatched. CDR3 size: 15 residues. This CDR3 reads CASSRGGQGKEKLFF. CDR3 DNA: TGCGCCAGCAGCCGAGGGGGACAGGGAAAAGAAAAACTGTTTTTT.

This clonotype was observed a handful of times. The rearrangement uses TRBV6-1 and TRBJ1-4, with unresolved D. There are 13 residues in the CDR3. CDR1 MNHNS and CDR2 SASEGT come from the germline V gene. Trimming pared 3 bases from V and 10 bases from J, leaving 12 bases between. The CDR3 here is CASSEFRGGKLFF. In DNA form, the CDR3 reads TGTGCCAGCAGTGAGTTTCGGGGTGGAAAACTGTTTTTT.

In its sample, this clonotype was seen a few times. This chain connects TRBV30 to TRBJ2-3, with TRBD1 as a possible D gene (6 bases). The CDR3 has 12 residues. Germline CDR1 GTSNPN, CDR2 SVGIG (reference sequence). CDR3: CARDKGTDTQYF. CDR3 coding DNA: TGTGCACGGGACAAAGGCACAGATACGCAGTATTTT.

This clonotype was detected ten times or more. V usage is TRBV6-1 and J usage is TRBJ2-1, with D possibly matching TRBD2 (6 bases). In germline, CDR1 is MNHNS, CDR2 SASEGT. This CDR3 is 15 amino acids long. V lost 4 bases to trimming and J lost 4 bases, with 14 bases between them. The CDR3 region has the DNA TGTGCCAGCAGTGCCTCAGGGAGGACTTACAATGAGCAGTTCTTC. Translated, it gives CASSASGRTYNEQFF.

This chain joins TRBV28 and TRBJ1-5, with D uncertain. V was pared by 1 base and J by 3 bases, with 4 bases between. Germline assignment: CDR1 MDHEN and CDR2 SYDVKM. The CDR3 is made up of 13 amino acids. This CDR3 is CASSLSYNQPQHF. The CDR3 DNA reads TGTGCCAGCAGTTTATCCTACAATCAGCCCCAGCATTTT.

CDR3 region: CACSVGSRLVADTQYF. CDR3 DNA sequence: TGTGCCTGTAGTGTGGGGTCTAGACTTGTCGCAGATACGCAGTATTTT. The chain joins TRBV6-1 to TRBJ2-3; no clear D. Trimming pared 11 bases from V and 4 bases from J, leaving 25 bases between. Germline V gives CDR1 MNHNS, CDR2 SASEGT. This CDR3 has 16 amino acids.

This chain connects TRBV7-2 to TRBJ2-1; TRBD2 agrees at 10 bases. The CDR3 has 19 amino acids. Germline lookup yields CDR1 SGHTA and CDR2 FQGNSA. J lost 0 bases, V lost 1 base, and 9 bases had no gene match. DNA for the CDR3: TGTGCCAGCAGCTTAGTTGGTCTAGCGGGGGTTAGCTCCTACAATGAGCAGTTCTTC. Translating gives CASSLVGLAGVSSYNEQFF.

This chain links TRBV30 with TRBJ1-2; D remains ambiguous. The germline gives CDR1 GTSNPN, CDR2 SVGIG (reference sequence). Trimming removed 1 base at V and 8 bases at J, with 17 bases between. The CDR3 is made up of 14 amino acids. This CDR3 is CAWSDVIRTFGYTF. The CDR3 DNA is TGTGCCTGGAGTGACGTTATCCGAACCTTCGGCTACACCTTC.

The gene calls are TRBV28 and TRBJ1-5; D is perhaps TRBD1 (6 bases). The CDR3 spans 16 residues. V was clipped by 6 bases and J by 5 bases, with 20 bases between them. Per germline, CDR1 MDHEN and CDR2 SYDVKM. The CDR3 nucleotides are TGTGCCAGCAGCTCCCCAGGGGCTTGGAGCGATCAGCCCCAGCATTTT. It is translated as CASSSPGAWSDQPQHF.

This clonotype was found a few times. The V and J genes are TRBV29-1 and TRBJ1-4, with D possibly matching TRBD1 (6 bases). V was trimmed by 6 bases and J by 11 bases, leaving 16 bases between them. Germline V CDR1 and CDR2: SQVTM, ANQGSEA. The length of the CDR3 is 12 residues. Written as DNA, the CDR3 is TGCAGCGTGGTGGGGGCAGGATATAAACTGTTTTTT. Its translation is CSVVGAGYKLFF.

V is TRBV12-3 or TRBV12-4 and J is TRBJ1-1; D uncertain. The CDR3 runs 15 residues. Deletions cut 6 bases from V and 0 bases from J, with 14 bases between. The CDR3 here is CASRVGRVLNTEAFF. The CDR3 DNA follows: TGTGCCAGCAGGGTGGGGAGGGTCCTGAACACTGAAGCTTTCTTT.

J is TRBJ1-2 and V is TRBV28, with D possibly TRBD1 on 6 matching bases. The CDR3 is 16 residues long. Germline CDR1 MDHEN, CDR2 SYDVKM. The V end lost 6 bases, the J end lost 1 base, and 18 bases lay between the germline ends. In nucleotides, the CDR3 is TGTGCCAGCAGAAAGGGGAACTACAGGGTTAACTATGGCTACACCTTC. Translating gives CASRKGNYRVNYGYTF.

Comments on this clonotype: A much larger clonotype is one base distant, so this may be a read error. V and J are TRBV27 and TRBJ2-5, with D perhaps TRBD2 (6 bases). V was shortened by 1 base and J by 11 bases, with 17 bases between the two germline ends. This CDR3 region has 14 residues. Germline CDR1 MNHEY, CDR2 SMNVEV (reference sequence). The CDR3 DNA follows: TGTGCCAGCAGTTTATGGGGACTCATCAATGAGCAGTACTTC. Translating gives CASSLWGLINEQYF.

This clonotype was detected ten times or more. The J gene is TRBJ2-3, the V gene TRBV30; no definite D call. Per the germline V gene, CDR1 is GTSNPN and CDR2 is SVGIG (reference sequence). This CDR3 is built from 11 residues. The V and J ends lost 4 bases and 6 bases respectively, with 8 bases between them. The CDR3 loop reads CAWTPRDTQYF. In DNA form, the CDR3 reads TGTGCCTGGACCCCGAGGGATACGCAGTATTTT.

On this clonotype: A clone one base away is much larger, so this may be a read error. The chain is built from TRBV7-3 and TRBJ2-7; 8 bases are a match to TRBD1. Gene TRBJ2-5 matches the end of the DNA better, so the J call may be wrong. The CDR3 consists of 16 residues. Germline CDR1 and CDR2: SGHTA and FQGTGA. As DNA, the CDR3 is TGTGCCGGCAGCTCAAACGCGGCAGGGGGCGGGGAGACCCAGTACTTC. It encodes CAGSSNAAGGGETQYF.

With respect to this clonotype: The junction differs from germline at one of its ends, possibly a read error. This chain joins TRBV5-1 and TRBJ2-5; the D gene is possibly TRBD1 (5 bases). The end of the DNA fits TRBJ2-7 better, so the J call may be wrong. Germline V CDR1 and CDR2: SGHRS, YFSETQ. The CDR3 sequence is 14 residues long. As DNA, the CDR3 is TGCGCCAGCAGCTTCGATTGGGGCTCCCACGAGCAGTACTTC. Its translation is CASSFDWGSHEQYF.

The V call is TRBV5-5, the J call TRBJ1-2; 10 bases match TRBD1. The CDR3 has 16 amino acids. J lost 4 bases, V lost 6 bases, and 12 bases had no gene match. In germline, CDR1 is SGHKS, CDR2 YYEKEE (reference sequence). Written as DNA, the CDR3 is TGTGCCAGCACCGGGACAGGGGCCCGCTCCCTCTATGGCTACACCTTC. Its translation is CASTGTGARSLYGYTF.

This clonotype was observed at least ten times. The chain joins TRBV28 to TRBJ2-3; 7 nucleotides match TRBD2. Germline V gene sequence: CDR1 MDHEN, CDR2 SYDVKM. This CDR3 is 17 amino acids long. V lost 3 bases and J lost 2; bases outside the gene matches: 11. This CDR3 reads CASSFLRGGGATDTQYF. The CDR3 nucleotides are TGTGCCAGCAGTTTTCTCCGAGGCGGGGGTGCCACAGATACGCAGTATTTT.

This clonotype was recorded many times. The V call is TRBV27, the J call TRBJ2-7; D possibly matches TRBD1 or TRBD2 (6 bases each). This CDR3 region has 14 residues. V dropped 6 bases and J dropped 6 bases, with 18 bases sitting between them. The V gene's germline CDR1 is MNHEY and CDR2 SMNVEV (reference sequence). In nucleotides, the CDR3 is TGTGCCAGCAGACCCTTAGGGGGGCGGTCCGAGCAGTACTTC. It yields the protein CASRPLGGRSEQYF.